Included here is one TCR beta chain sequence, with context. Its recognized antigen is unknown. Nothing much larger sits one base from this clone, and base qualities are not available. The sample's time point, from its label and the paper: recipient sample about 28 days before transplant, after cytoreduction. Recipient blood was collected about 28 days before transplant and at days 30, 100 and 180 after transplant. Nuclei Lysis Solution was used to extract genomic DNA from fresh or cryopreserved unfractionated peripheral blood mononuclear cells. The data derive from a study of T cell clonotyping in hematopoietic cell transplantation (dated by TCRdb to about 2021). Regarding the complete study: Pretransplant samples from recipients were collected after cytoreduction. In the study, approximately 140 blood samples were gathered from over 30 consecutive transplant recipients and their related donors. Patients were recruited between 2015 and 2017 and followed until late 2020 or death.

TCR beta CDR3 regions were amplified from genomic DNA with the immunoSEQ assay, a bias-controlled multiplex PCR using V- and J-specific primers. In a second PCR step, a proprietary barcode and Illumina adapter sequences were attached to the CDR3 amplicons. An Illumina MiSeq instrument was used to sequence the CDR3 libraries. Regarding the original processing steps: Export and quality control were handled in immunoSEQ Analyzer 3.0, while downstream analyses relied on R Bioconductor and Immunarch. Only productive rearrangements in the normalized downsampled data set were used to calculate repertoire metrics. Pathologically expanded clonotypes were defined as those larger than 5 templates in the normalized cohort. Repertoire diversity was measured with the Inverse Simpson Index. The non-normalized data set was used for CMV-specificity analyses so that all clonotypes could be captured. Sourced from immuneACCESS, this table was stored by TCRdb with only in-frame sequences that have V and J called. A share of the clones is absent; for the studies checked, an unresolved V gene accounts for under half, and the remainder has no known explanation. V and J calls and clone size are those listed in that table; D and trimming were worked out from the DNA. In all, the sample holds about 43,000 clones, and 85% of those were seen once. Approximately 2.8% of the sample is in the top ten clones.

V is clipped by 0 bases and J by 4 bases, and the sequence between their germline boundaries is 9 bases long. CDR3 length: 14 amino acids, cysteine to phenylalanine. The CDR3 DNA has 42 bases and is translated from base 1. The germline V gene specifies MNHEY as CDR1 and SVGAGI as CDR2. Results and caveats for the whole study, not just this receptor: Recipient repertoires showed only a small fraction of overlap with donor repertoires, and over 97% appeared de novo at the given depth. Inverse Simpson Index values from donors and from recipients before transplant predicted broader TCR repertoire diversity after transplant. The sample size was limited and the cells went unsorted, which meant the CD4 and CD8 repertoire contributions could not be told apart. After transplant, TCR diversity in recipients dropped, and pathologically expanded clonotypes climbed progressively between day 30 and day 180.

In this chain, TRBV6-5 is recombined with TRBJ1-1; the D gene cannot be resolved reliably. The sequence derives from a man aged 60 to 69 with acute myeloid leukemia. Some clones in this sample may be carry-over from other donors' samples. The source material was peripheral blood mononuclear cells, sampled before stem cell transplant. The CDR3 reads CASSYSSVFTEAFF. The nucleotides are TGTGCCAGCAGTTACTCTTCGGTTTTCACTGAAGCTTTCTTT.